Detailed here is one T cell receptor (beta chain). This entry is derived from a study of T cells in severe cutaneous drug reactions. The patients sequenced had a carbamazepine-induced Stevens-Johnson syndrome or toxic epidermal necrolysis reaction. TCR subtype-specific primers in iRepertoire multiplex PCR prepared libraries for bulk and single-cell sequencing. TCRdb reprocessed the multiplex PCR reads and stores each CDR3 protein as one record, lacking DNA. Its table records just over 20,000 distinct CDR3 sequences. The CDR3 has 13 amino acids. Per the germline V gene, CDR1 is SGHRS and CDR2 is YFSETQ.

The rearrangement joins TRBV5-1 to TRBJ1-4; TCRdb indicates TRBD1, and absent DNA this call remains unverified. The sample taken for sequencing was PBMCs. The TCR originated in a human donor with toxic epidermal necrolysis, a severe cutaneous drug reaction. CDR3 loop: CASSLSGYEKLFF.